The subject of this entry is one T cell receptor (beta chain). Measured with immunoSEQ multiplex PCR; TCRdb has only the in-frame clones, and not every one. The data show over 120,000 clones, 85% to 90% seen once. The sample comes from a study of blood T cell repertoires in COVID-19. Study context: COVID-19 samples, acute and convalescent, were from the United States, Italy and Spain.

The CDR3 contains 15 residues. V shed 5 bases, J shed 1 base, and the junction held 7 bases outside the gene matches. CDR1 is MNHEY, CDR2 SVGAGI, per germline. This receptor was obtained from a man between 60 and 75 years old with active or convalescent COVID-19. J is TRBJ1-1 and V is TRBV6-5; 7 bases map to TRBD1. Sequenced sample: peripheral blood. CDR3 sequence: CASSPGRQGNTEAFF. For the CDR3, the DNA is TGTGCCAGCAGTCCTGGTAGACAGGGGAACACTGAAGCTTTCTTT.